This T cell receptor (beta chain) was recovered during a study of cytomegalovirus exposure and HLA in healthy donors. Whole-study findings and limits: Three chains tied to CMV proved CMV antigen-specific in vitro. Most observed TCR sequences were rare, whereas some public TCRs were detected in many donors. Overall, around 160 TCR beta chains were annotated as cytomegalovirus-associated.

This CDR3 has 17 amino acids. V lost 5 bases and J 2 bases, leaving 20 bases between the germline ends. Germline V gene data show CDR1 as SGHNT and CDR2 as YENEEA. The table came from immunoSEQ multiplex PCR; TCRdb's copy has only in-frame clones and leaves some out. The data show about 100,000 clones, nearly 97% seen once. About this clone itself: What it binds is not known.

Separation from the 666-subject first cohort characterized the roughly 120-subject validation cohort, to which the donors belonged. The sequence derives from a woman between 18 and 30 years old in good health and CMV-seronegative. Sequenced: PBMCs. The chain links TRBV11-3 to TRBJ2-3; the D gene is possibly TRBD1 (6 bases). In DNA, the CDR3 is TGTGCCAGCAGCAAAGGACCGGGACAAGAAAACACAGATACGCAGTATTTT. Translated, it gives CASSKGPGQENTDTQYF.